The clone carrying this T cell receptor (beta chain) has a count of ten or more. Its antigen is not identified. A single record per CDR3 protein comes from TCRdb applying MiXCR to the reads. The profile shows some 300,000 distinct CDR3 sequences, approximately 8.9% of them singletons. The CDR3 has 12 residues. From germline, CDR1 is DFQATT and CDR2 SNEGSKA (reference sequence). V was pared by 2 bases and J by 5 bases, with 9 bases between. The data originate from a study of T cell repertoires in cytomegalovirus infection. Overall study findings and caveats: The response measured ex vivo was dominated by TCR beta clonotypes (HLA-C-restricted and CMV-specific).

Sequenced material: PBMCs. The V gene is TRBV20-1, the J gene TRBJ2-5; D perhaps matches TRBD2 (5 bases). This sequence was found in a human donor in good health (CMV status not recorded). Some clones in this sample may be carry-over from other donors' samples. The CDR3 region has the DNA TGCAGTGCTAGATTATCGGGGGAGACCCAGTACTTC. Protein product: CSARLSGETQYF.